This T cell receptor (beta chain) was profiled in a study of blood T cells in healthy people across ages. There are a few counts of this clonotype. The antigen is unknown. Overall study results and limits: With age, beta diversity per million T cells declined roughly linearly, significantly by about 37.

A J-beta primer mix and a sample-barcoded 5' primer were used in a second PCR of about 7 to 12 cycles. From the 5' RACE reads, TCRdb called clonotypes with MiXCR, one entry per CDR3 protein. This table holds about 580,000 distinct CDR3 sequences, roughly 48% found once. V gave up 7 bases and J gave up 8 bases, with 11 bases separating them. From germline, CDR1 is SQVTM and CDR2 ANQGSEA. The CDR3 extends over 10 amino acids. What was sequenced was blood. The clonotype comes from an elderly man in good health. This chain joins TRBV29-1 and TRBJ1-1; D uncertain. In DNA, the CDR3 is TGCAGCGCCGAGGAGCAGGAAGCTTTCTTT. Protein sequence: CSAEEQEAFF.